Detailed here is one TCR beta chain. Its binding antigen is unknown. Base-call qualities are not available, and no considerably larger clone is one nucleotide away. The sample is drawn from a study of T-cell memory formation after mild COVID-19 (dated by TCRdb to the early 2020s). With respect to the entire study: TCR sequence clusters from the two donors were largely donor specific. Longitudinal TCRalpha and TCRbeta repertoire sequencing tracked T-cell clones expanding and contracting after mild COVID-19 in a couple of donors. Two young, previously healthy adult volunteers, one female and one male, were included in the cohort.

The study at large found these results: Some responding clones were found in pre-infection memory, which suggests that pre-existing cross-reactive memory T cells took part in the SARS-CoV-2 response. Contracting CD4+ clones appeared mostly in the CM and EM memory subsets, whereas CD8+ clones were enriched in EMRA. Balanced CD4/CD8 phenotypes were observed for clones contracting from day 15 to 85, whereas a bias towards CD4+ was observed for a second wave of clones expanding from day 15 to 37. Whether the second-wave clones peaking on day 37 were SARS-CoV-2 specific was not confirmed. Only a couple of mild cases were covered by the study, and larger cohorts that include severe cases with pre-infection samples were considered necessary.

This sample was sequenced with an Illumina NovaSeq 6000. TCRalpha and TCRbeta cDNA libraries were constructed by 5'RACE with constant-segment primers, with sample barcodes and unique molecular identifiers being introduced. Trizol reagent was used to extract RNA from every sample. The libraries were amplified in two PCR steps, and the second step added a second sample barcode and Illumina TruSeq adapters. The libraries were sequenced on an Illumina NovaSeq using 2 x 150 bp paired-end reads. The original pipeline was this. The reads were demultiplexed and collapsed into UMI-guided consensus sequences using migec v1.2.7. Using mixcr v2.1.11, UMI consensuses were aligned to TRA and TRB V and J templates and then assembled into clonotypes. A clonotype was counted as expanded or contracted only when both edgeR and NoisET called the clonotype significant, with the noise models trained on biological replicates. For edgeR calls, the thresholds were a false discovery rate-adjusted p below 0.01 and a log2 fold-change of 1. PCA with hierarchical clustering of max-normalized trajectories of the 1000 most abundant clonotypes was used as exploratory dynamics analysis. Separately sequenced CD4+ and CD8+ repertoires were used to assign the CD4 or CD8 phenotype of responding clones. The public reads were reanalyzed by TCRdb: fastp trimming at Q25, MiXCR alignment, in-frame beta chains only. Records with the same CDR3 protein are collapsed into one entry carrying the most frequent genes and DNA. It is TCRdb's table, rather than the study itself, that gives the V and J calls and clone size. The sample records hundreds of thousands of distinct CDR3 sequences, roughly 20% of which are singletons. The top ten clones comprise roughly an eighth of the sample.

Ficoll-Paque density gradient centrifugation was used to isolate PBMCs. The sequenced sample was PBMCs or a T cell subset sorted from them (not recorded which). The clonotype comes from an adult woman who had mild COVID-19 (a few samples of this study predate the infection). The sample titles of this study are shuffled in the database, so cell type and time point are left out; the donor was told from shared clones.

The CDR3 amino acid sequence is: CASSLYGPAEAFF. The nucleotides are TGTGCCAGCAGCTTATATGGTCCCGCTGAAGCTTTCTTT. The receptor chain draws on TRBV7-3 and TRBJ1-1; the D gene identity is not certain. CDR1 and CDR2 are drawn from the germline V gene: SGHTA, FQGTGA. The CDR3, cysteine through phenylalanine, is 13 amino acids long. The kept DNA is CDR3 alone, 39 bases in frame from the first base. The junction carries 10 bases between V and J, which are trimmed by 2 bases and 6 bases respectively.